The source of this T cell receptor (beta chain) is a study of control samples from healthy donors and cancer patients. Data came from immunoSEQ multiplex PCR; TCRdb stores just in-frame clones and leaves some out. Among roughly 100,000 clones listed, approximately 90% were seen once. The CDR3 runs 14 residues. CDR1 is MNHEY, CDR2 SVGAGI, per germline. V lost 2 bases and J lost 0, with 7 bases in between. The chain is built from TRBV6-5 and TRBJ1-1, with D unresolved. This TCR came from a man between 60 and 75 years old with lung cancer. The sequencing sample was made of PBMCs. CDR3 sequence: CASSYGLLNTEAFF. In DNA form, the CDR3 reads TGTGCCAGCAGTTACGGGCTGCTGAACACTGAAGCTTTCTTT.